This T cell receptor beta chain was identified in a study of T cell responses to AZD1222 COVID-19 vaccine (dated by TCRdb to the early 2020s). For the wider study: AZD1222 recipients given second doses at about 4 weeks or at about 12 weeks were pooled, since spike-specific TCR depth and breadth were not found to differ between the two schedules. Trial participants were enrolled by age into 18-55, 56-69 and 70-plus year subgroups, with roughly 160, 29 and 62 TCR-sequenced participants respectively. TCR sequencing was performed for about 250 trial participants, of whom 200 to 210 were given two doses of AZD1222 and some 26 were given two doses of MenACWY control vaccine. Paper-wide results and their limitations: Reportedly, close to half of the unique spike-specific TCRs recognized epitopes lying outside the regions that are mutated in the B.1.351 and B.1.1.7 variants. Conclusions about previously exposed vaccinees are limited, since just five or six AZD1222 recipients were seropositive for SARS-CoV-2 at baseline. After two AZD1222 doses, spike-specific TCR breadth and depth were significantly higher than at day 0 and than in MenACWY recipients. The 56-69-year group was small, and its depth increase did not reach significance, likely because of low power. The vaccine-associated CD4 TCRs covered the entire spike protein, and the dominant responses fell in regions 160-218 and 743-854. No day 14 peak-response samples were available, so repertoires were characterized only after the peak T cell response. Participants were mostly white British, with more females than males. The authors suggested clonal diversity may have been underestimated.

A remark on this clone: The clone's antigen remains unknown. Per-nucleotide qualities are absent, and no much larger clonotype sits a single base away.

In light of the paper, this sample's time point label describes: baseline before first vaccination. Vaccinee samples came from UK trials COV001 and COV002, including a single-blind randomized controlled phase 2/3 trial of AZD1222 (ChAdOx1 nCoV-19) in healthy adults. For TCRbeta chain sequencing, PBMC samples were collected from trial participants at day 0 and at day 28 after the second dose. The CDR3 regions of human TCRbeta chains were analyzed by immunosequencing. The authors' pipeline ran thus. Repertoire TCRs were matched against a reference library of SARS-CoV-2-specific TCRs generated with the MIRA antigen-specificity platform. Breadth was defined as the fraction of unique TCRs that were SARS-CoV-2-associated. Depth was defined as the fraction of total T cells that were SARS-CoV-2-associated. Using the MIRA data, each spike-specific TCR was mapped to the spike region that the TCR reacts to and placed in a CD4 or CD8 class. Log10-transformed breadth and depth values were compared by one-way ANOVA with Sidak's multiple comparisons tests. TCRdb's version of the immuneACCESS table is confined to in-frame rearrangements and falls short of the full clone set. An unresolved V gene accounts for under half of the shortfall where checked; the remainder is of unknown origin. Clone size and V and J calls were adopted from that table, with D and trimming inferred from the DNA. The sample table shows roughly 100,000 clones, and 88% are seen once. Of the sample, approximately 9% falls within the top ten clones.

The CDR3 measures 11 amino acids from cysteine to phenylalanine. Solely the CDR3 DNA is kept, with 33 bases framed from the first base. CDR1 and CDR2 were assigned from the germline V gene as MNHEY and SVGEGT. V loses 2 bases, J loses 7 bases, and the germline ends lie 6 bases apart. This clonotype originated in an adult in good health. Sample: peripheral blood, taken on day 0 of AZD1222 vaccination. The chain links TRBV6-2 or TRBV6-3 with TRBJ2-7; the D gene remains uncertain. The CDR3 region has the sequence CASSYVEEQYF. The DNA is as follows: TGTGCCAGCAGTTACGTTGAGGAGCAGTACTTC.